Listed below are T cell receptor beta chains from one sample, sequenced in a study of cytomegalovirus exposure and HLA in healthy donors. Some clones are missing from TCRdb's copy, which holds only in-frame ones; the method was immunoSEQ multiplex PCR. There are a few hundred thousand clones in the sample; roughly 89% occur only once, and around 0.34% lies in the top ten. Material for sequencing was PBMCs. Receptors were obtained from a woman aged 18 to 35 in good health and CMV-seronegative. The CDR3 runs from the conserved cysteine through the conserved F or W. Fields, in order: V gene, D gene, J gene, clone size, CDR3 protein, CDR3 DNA. D genes are given only for firm matches. Size values are once, few and many counts, or a class for expanded clones, and some rows have none.

TRBV28	.	TRBJ1-1	.	CASSLWESPREAFF	TGTGCCAGCAGTTTGTGGGAGAGCCCCCGTGAAGCTTTCTTT
TRBV28	TRBD1	TRBJ1-2	.	CACSGGSGYTF	TGTGCCTGTTCAGGGGGCAGTGGCTACACCTTC
TRBV4-1	.	TRBJ2-2	once	CASSQVQGGTGELFF	TGCGCCAGCAGCCAAGTCCAGGGTGGGACCGGGGAGCTGTTTTTT
TRBV23-1	TRBD1	TRBJ1-3	.	CASSHTGTGGRSGNTIYF	TGCGCCAGCAGTCATACCGGGACAGGGGGAAGGTCTGGAAACACCATATATTTT
TRBV30	.	TRBJ2-5	.	CASTTRGHETQYF	TGTGCCTCCACAACGCGGGGCCACGAGACCCAGTACTTC
TRBV27	TRBD1	TRBJ2-7	.	CASSWTGSYEQYF	TGTGCCAGCAGTTGGACAGGGTCCTACGAGCAGTACTTC
TRBV2	.	TRBJ2-5	once	CASSLSVIETQYF	TGTGCCAGCAGTTTATCTGTTATAGAGACCCAGTACTTC
TRBV10-3	TRBD2	TRBJ2-3	.	CAISGRKRGAGTDTQYF	TGTGCCATCAGTGGACGAAAGCGGGGGGCGGGCACAGATACGCAGTATTTT
TRBV28	TRBD1	TRBJ1-2	.	CASSPLHRQGADYGYTF	TGTGCCAGCAGCCCACTCCACAGACAGGGGGCCGACTATGGCTACACCTTC
TRBV6-5	.	TRBJ1-1	.	CASSYLRKNTEAFF	TGTGCCAGCAGTTACCTAAGAAAAAACACTGAAGCTTTCTTT
TRBV6-5	TRBD2	TRBJ2-1	.	CASSKRGGSYNEQFF	TGTGCCAGCAGTAAACGGGGGGGCTCCTACAATGAGCAGTTCTTC
TRBV5-4	TRBD1	TRBJ1-2	few	CASSLAGSGGAFYGYTF	TGTGCCAGCAGCTTGGCGGGGTCAGGGGGCGCGTTCTATGGCTACACCTTC
TRBV21-1	.	TRBJ1-4	.	CASPGGLESREKLFF	TGTGCCAGCCCCGGGGGGTTGGAGTCGAGGGAAAAACTGTTTTTT
TRBV27	TRBD1	TRBJ2-7	.	CASSHNLGGSHEQYF	TGTGCCAGCAGTCACAACCTAGGGGGCTCCCACGAGCAGTACTTC
TRBV28	TRBD2	TRBJ2-5	.	CASRTARLAGRQETQYF	TGTGCCAGCAGGACAGCCAGACTAGCGGGGAGACAAGAGACCCAGTACTTC
TRBV7-9	TRBD1	TRBJ1-5	.	CASSLGGGQPQHF	TGTGCCAGCAGCTTAGGAGGGGGCCAGCCCCAGCATTTT
TRBV5-6	TRBD1	TRBJ2-3	.	CASSRQGASTDTQYF	TGTGCCAGCAGCCGACAGGGGGCGAGCACAGATACGCAGTATTTT
TRBV4-3	TRBD1	TRBJ1-1	.	CASSQTGVATEAFF	TGCGCCAGCAGCCAGACAGGGGTTGCCACTGAAGCTTTCTTT
TRBV11-3	TRBD1	TRBJ2-5	.	CASSRALGQGVGETQYF	TGTGCCAGCAGCCGGGCACTCGGACAGGGGGTTGGGGAGACCCAGTACTTC
TRBV18	TRBD1	TRBJ1-1	.	CASSPAGTGNTEAFF	TGTGCCAGCTCACCAGCCGGGACAGGGAACACTGAAGCTTTCTTT
TRBV19	.	TRBJ2-3	.	CASSWGQRTDTQYF	TGTGCCAGTAGTTGGGGCCAGCGCACAGATACGCAGTATTTT
TRBV28	.	TRBJ1-2	.	CASSSFQGNYGYTF	TGTGCCAGCAGTTCGTTCCAGGGGAACTATGGCTACACCTTC
TRBV6-5	.	TRBJ1-1	.	CASSQGQNTEAFF	TGTGCCAGCAGTCAGGGACAGAACACTGAAGCTTTCTTT
TRBV7-3	TRBD2	TRBJ2-7	.	CASSLTSGAYEQYF	TGTGCCAGCAGCTTGACTAGCGGGGCCTACGAGCAGTACTTC
TRBV10-2	.	TRBJ1-6	.	CASSDQWTANSPLHF	TGCGCCAGCAGTGACCAATGGACAGCTAATTCACCCCTCCACTTT
TRBV10-2	.	TRBJ1-2	.	CASSGAGASDGYTF	TGCGCCAGCAGTGGGGCAGGGGCTTCGGATGGCTACACCTTC
TRBV28	TRBD2	TRBJ2-1	.	CASHSGGAHNEQFF	TGTGCCAGCCATAGCGGGGGGGCCCACAATGAGCAGTTCTTC
TRBV4-1	TRBD2	TRBJ2-7	.	CASSQTTSGSYEQYF	TGCGCCAGCAGCCAAACGACTAGCGGATCCTACGAGCAGTACTTC
TRBV4-1	.	TRBJ2-1	.	CASSQGGTGFRRNEQFF	TGCGCCAGCAGCCAAGGGGGAACAGGGTTTCGTAGGAATGAGCAGTTCTTC
TRBV7-9	TRBD1	TRBJ2-1	.	CASSLIFGQGAPANEQFF	TGTGCCAGCAGCTTAATTTTTGGTCAGGGGGCGCCTGCAAATGAGCAGTTCTTC
TRBV29-1	TRBD1	TRBJ1-2	.	CSVHEGTGAVLYGYTF	TGCAGCGTTCATGAGGGAACAGGGGCAGTCCTCTATGGCTACACCTTC
TRBV5-1	.	TRBJ2-3	.	CASSLGADTQYF	TGCGCCAGCAGCTTGGGGGCGGATACGCAGTATTTT
TRBV6-5	TRBD1	TRBJ1-5	.	CASSPGTGGNQPQHF	TGTGCCAGCAGTCCCGGGACAGGGGGCAATCAGCCCCAGCATTTT
TRBV7-9	TRBD1	TRBJ2-1	.	CASSPRQGSSYNEQFF	TGTGCCAGCAGCCCCAGACAGGGGAGCTCCTACAATGAGCAGTTCTTC
TRBV28	.	TRBJ1-5	.	CASSLVRGATQPQHF	TGTGCCAGCAGTTTAGTCAGGGGCGCAACTCAGCCCCAGCATTTT
TRBV6-5	TRBD1	TRBJ2-1	.	CASRPGQGAYEQFF	TGTGCCTCCCGCCCGGGACAGGGGGCCTATGAGCAGTTCTTC
TRBV28	.	TRBJ2-5	.	CASHTGIQETQYF	TGTGCCAGCCACACAGGGATACAAGAGACCCAGTACTTC
TRBV5-6	TRBD1	TRBJ2-3	.	CASSRQGGYTDTQYF	TGTGCCAGCAGCCGACAGGGGGGATACACAGATACGCAGTATTTT
TRBV6-1	TRBD1	TRBJ1-5	.	CASSDDRGYYSNQPQHF	TGTGCCAGCAGTGACGACAGGGGGTACTATAGCAATCAGCCCCAGCATTTT
TRBV6-1	.	TRBJ1-2	.	CASTYRGSGNYGYTF	TGTGCCAGCACCTATCGGGGTAGCGGCAACTATGGCTACACCTTC
TRBV6-5	.	TRBJ1-4	.	CASSYDLGGNEKLFF	TGTGCCAGCAGTTACGATCTGGGCGGGAATGAAAAACTGTTTTTT
TRBV6-5	.	TRBJ1-1	.	CASMGTSGEAFF	TGTGCCAGCATGGGAACTTCGGGGGAAGCTTTCTTT
TRBV6-6	.	TRBJ2-5	.	CASSYRGWETQYF	TGTGCCAGCAGTTACAGGGGGTGGGAGACCCAGTACTTC
TRBV5-1	TRBD2	TRBJ2-7	.	CASSATSGAPSSSYEQYF	TGCGCCAGCAGCGCGACTAGCGGGGCCCCCTCAAGCTCCTACGAGCAGTACTTC
TRBV28	.	TRBJ1-4	.	CASSTPLADEKLFF	TGTGCCAGCAGTACACCTCTGGCGGATGAAAAACTGTTTTTT
TRBV5-6	TRBD1	TRBJ2-3	.	CASSRGQGEDTQYF	TGTGCCAGCAGCCGCGGACAGGGAGAAGATACGCAGTATTTT
TRBV28	.	TRBJ2-2	.	CASSLTYTGELFF	TGTGCCAGCAGTTTAACTTACACCGGGGAGCTGTTTTTT
TRBV28	.	TRBJ1-3	.	CASSFQIPGNTIYF	TGTGCCAGCAGCTTTCAGATACCTGGAAACACCATATATTTT
TRBV7-3	TRBD1	TRBJ1-5	.	CASSPDTGEHQPQHF	TGTGCCAGCAGCCCCGACACAGGGGAGCATCAGCCCCAGCATTTT
TRBV6-6	.	TRBJ2-5	once	CASSYRQWEETQYF	TGTGCCAGCAGTTACCGACAGTGGGAAGAGACCCAGTACTTC
TRBV4-2	TRBD2	TRBJ2-1	.	CASSRIGTSEYNEQFF	TGTGCCAGCAGCCGAATCGGGACTAGCGAATACAATGAGCAGTTCTTC
TRBV18	.	TRBJ1-2	.	CASSPGGNGYTF	TGTGCCAGCTCACCAGGGGGCAATGGCTACACCTTC
TRBV5-6	.	TRBJ1-6	.	CASRAGGSYNSPLHF	TGTGCCAGCAGGGCAGGAGGCTCCTATAATTCACCCCTCCACTTT
TRBV15	.	TRBJ1-1	.	CATSRPPTPWGGRGLNTEAFF	TGTGCCACCAGCAGACCCCCCACCCCCTGGGGGGGCCGGGGTCTGAACACTGAAGCTTTCTTT
TRBV5-1	TRBD2	TRBJ2-5	.	CASSLLAGAQETQYF	TGCGCCAGCAGTTTACTAGCGGGGGCCCAAGAGACCCAGTACTTC
TRBV19	.	TRBJ1-1	.	CASSFSSPGTEAFF	TGTGCCAGTAGTTTCTCCTCCCCGGGCACTGAAGCTTTCTTT
TRBV4-3	.	TRBJ2-2	.	CASSQERTAGRGELFF	TGCGCCAGCAGCCAAGAAAGGACAGCCGGCCGCGGGGAGCTGTTTTTT
TRBV7-9	.	TRBJ2-5	.	CASGGARETQYF	TGTGCCAGCGGGGGGGCGCGGGAGACCCAGTACTTC
TRBV7-9	TRBD2	TRBJ2-2	.	CASSSPTTSGGATGELFF	TGTGCCAGCAGCTCCCCGACGACTAGCGGGGGGGCAACCGGGGAGCTGTTTTTT